This T cell receptor beta chain was sequenced for a study of T cell repertoires in cytomegalovirus infection. Study-wide background: Based on public TCR beta signatures, there were indications of CMV infection and of a matching HLA type.

About this clonotype itself: Its matching antigen is unknown.

TCRdb ran MiXCR on the reads and lists one entry per CDR3 protein. Counted here are about 120,000 distinct CDR3 sequences, about 33% occurring once; the ten biggest clones make up around two fifths. Study results and limitations: Within the response measured ex vivo, HLA-C-restricted CMV-specific TCR beta clonotypes were dominant.

This sample comprised CD8+ T cells from cultured PBMCs, obtained from culture after CMV antigen stimulation. The sequence derives from a human donor in good health (CMV status not recorded). Some clones in this sample may be carry-over from other donors' samples.

The CDR3 DNA sequence: TGTGCCACCCATCCCATGAACACTGAAGCTTTCTTT. Translated: CATHPMNTEAFF. The chain uses TRBV12-3 or TRBV12-4 and TRBJ1-1; D remains ambiguous. The CDR3 loop spans 12 amino acids. V lost 10 bases and J lost 0, with 9 bases in between.